One and the same sample provided the 4 T cell receptor beta chains below, sequenced in a study of blood T cell repertoires in COVID-19 (TCRdb year 2020). Library construction relied on the immunoSEQ multiplex PCR assay. This is the immuneACCESS table as TCRdb keeps it, with only in-frame sequences that have V and J called. A part of the clones is gone; compared with another copy, unresolved V genes explain less than half, and the rest is unexplained. For this sample the table gives over 250,000 clones, of which over 80% were detected only once. The ten biggest clones cover approximately 1.4% of the sample. Sequencing was performed on peripheral blood. The receptors shown here come from a middle-aged woman who had recovered from COVID-19.

The gene calls are TRBV9 and TRBJ1-2; 7 positions agree with TRBD1. CDR3 length: 14 amino acids. CDR1 is SGDLS, CDR2 YYNGEE, per germline. With 4 bases clipped from V and 6 bases from J, the junction kept 9 bases outside the gene matches. CDR3 in amino acids: CASSQLRTGHGYTF. CDR3 DNA sequence: TGTGCCAGCAGCCAACTCCGGACAGGACATGGCTACACCTTC.

V is TRBV11-2 and J is TRBJ2-7; tentatively, D is TRBD1 (6 bases). Germline V gives CDR1 SGHAT, CDR2 FQNNGV. The CDR3 is 16 amino acids. V lost 1 base and J lost 5, with 18 bases in between. CDR3 DNA sequence: TGTGCCAGCAGCTTAGCTTCTGGCAGGGGTACAGACGAGCAGTACTTC. This gives the protein CASSLASGRGTDEQYF.

This rearrangement joins TRBV10-3 to TRBJ2-7; no definite D call. Trimming removed 0 bases at V and 2 bases at J, with 11 bases between. The CDR3 loop spans 15 amino acids. From germline, CDR1 is ENHRY and CDR2 SYGVKD. In nucleotides, the CDR3 is TGTGCCATCAGTGAGTCTTTAGTAACGGCCTACGAGCAGTACTTC. Translated: CAISESLVTAYEQYF.

The chain carries TRBV2 and TRBJ2-7; possibly TRBD2 for D (5 bases). The V gene's germline CDR1 is SNHLY and CDR2 FYNNEI. V lost 4 bases, J lost 1 base, and 8 bases lay in between. The CDR3 sequence is 13 residues long. CDR3 sequence (DNA): TGTGCCAGCAGTGCCGGGGATTCCTACGAGCAGTACTTC. Amino acid sequence: CASSAGDSYEQYF.